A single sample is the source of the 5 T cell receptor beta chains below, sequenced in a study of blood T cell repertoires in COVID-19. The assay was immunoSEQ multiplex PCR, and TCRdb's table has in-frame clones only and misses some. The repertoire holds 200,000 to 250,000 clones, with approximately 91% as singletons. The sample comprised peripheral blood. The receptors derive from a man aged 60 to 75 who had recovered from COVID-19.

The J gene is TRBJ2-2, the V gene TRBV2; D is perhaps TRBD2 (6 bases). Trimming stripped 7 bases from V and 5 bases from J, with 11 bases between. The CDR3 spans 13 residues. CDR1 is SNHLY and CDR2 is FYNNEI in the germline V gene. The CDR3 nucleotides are TGTGCCAGCACTCGGGGGAGAACCGGGGAGCTGTTTTTT. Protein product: CASTRGRTGELFF.

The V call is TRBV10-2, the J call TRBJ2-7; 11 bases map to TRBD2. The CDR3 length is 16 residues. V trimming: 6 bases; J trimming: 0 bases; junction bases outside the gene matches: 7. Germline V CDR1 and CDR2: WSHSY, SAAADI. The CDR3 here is CASRPPTSGASYEQYF. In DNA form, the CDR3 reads TGCGCCAGCAGGCCCCCGACTAGCGGGGCCTCCTACGAGCAGTACTTC.

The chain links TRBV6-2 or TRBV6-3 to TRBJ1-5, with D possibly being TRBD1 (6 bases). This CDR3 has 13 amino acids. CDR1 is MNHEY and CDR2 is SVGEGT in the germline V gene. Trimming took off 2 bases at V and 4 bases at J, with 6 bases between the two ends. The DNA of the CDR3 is TGTGCCAGCAGTTACACAGGGAATCAGCCCCAGCATTTT. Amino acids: CASSYTGNQPQHF.

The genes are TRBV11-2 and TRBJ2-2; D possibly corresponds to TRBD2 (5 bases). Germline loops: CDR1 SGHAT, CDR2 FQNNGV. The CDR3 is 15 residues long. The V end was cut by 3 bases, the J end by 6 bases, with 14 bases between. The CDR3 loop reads CASSLTTGIPGELFF. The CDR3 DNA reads TGTGCCAGCAGCTTGACTACCGGGATACCCGGGGAGCTGTTTTTT.

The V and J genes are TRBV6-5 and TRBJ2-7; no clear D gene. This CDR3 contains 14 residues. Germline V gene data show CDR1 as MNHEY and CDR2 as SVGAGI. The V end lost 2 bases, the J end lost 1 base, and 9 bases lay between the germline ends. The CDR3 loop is CASSYQLGSYEQYF. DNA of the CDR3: TGTGCCAGCAGTTACCAACTCGGTTCCTACGAGCAGTACTTC.